This passage covers 30 T cell receptor beta chains from one sample sequenced in a study of regulatory T cells in long-lasting Graves disease. Relying on iRepertoire HTBI primers and Arm-PCR of CDR3 regions, the team built TCR beta libraries. TCRdb redid the calling of the multiplex PCR reads with MiXCR, one entry per CDR3 protein. Here the sample spans around 240,000 distinct CDR3 sequences, under 20% being singletons. Specified time point: newly diagnosed GD, antithyroid drugs for less than 3 months. RNA from PBMCs was the source of the TCR library. This same sample was also part of a study on T cells in Graves' hyperthyroidism and ophthalmopathy.

Sequenced material: peripheral blood mononuclear cells (PBMCs), taken at new diagnosis, from a patient treated with antithyroid drugs. The receptors derive from a woman aged 25 to 39 with Graves disease.

This clonotype was counted many times. The chain employs TRBV7-9 and TRBJ1-6; unclear D gene. V lost 3 bases and J 7 bases, leaving 10 bases between the germline ends. CDR1 and CDR2 (germline): SEHNR, FQNEAQ (reference sequence). The CDR3 length is 14 residues. As DNA, the CDR3 is TGTGCCAGCAGCTTCGGACGGAAAAATTCACCCCTCCACTTT. It translates to CASSFGRKNSPLHF.

This clonotype was counted ten times or more. The rearrangement uses TRBV6-4 and TRBJ1-1; D is perhaps TRBD1 (5 bases). Deletions cut 5 bases from V and 3 bases from J, with 13 bases between. The CDR3 has 14 residues. In germline, CDR1 is MRHNA, CDR2 SNTAGT. The CDR3 region has the DNA TGTGCCAGCAGTCCCACGGGGCTGGACACTGAAGCTTTCTTT. It specifies CASSPTGLDTEAFF.

In regard to this clonotype: A much larger clone is a single base away; this may be a read error. The rearrangement uses TRBV20-1 and TRBJ2-1; the match to TRBD1 covers 7 bases. The CDR3 extends over 15 amino acids. In germline, CDR1 is DFQATT, CDR2 SNEGSKA (reference sequence). The J segment lost 10 bases and the V segment lost 0 bases, leaving 12 bases of the junction unmatched. The CDR3 loop is CSAREGTALPYEQFF. In DNA form, the CDR3 reads TGCAGTGCTAGAGAGGGGACAGCCCTACCCTACGAGCAGTTCTTC.

In this sample, this clonotype turned up many times. This chain links TRBV4-1 with TRBJ1-2; TRBD1 agrees at 9 bases. The junction had 13 bases not matched to a gene; V was cut back by 8 bases and J by 12 bases. Germline CDR1 is MGHRA and CDR2 is YSYEKL. The CDR3 sequence is 13 residues long. The CDR3 reads CASGKQGAVIHTF. The CDR3, as DNA: TGCGCCAGCGGAAAACAGGGGGCGGTTATCCACACCTTC.

This clonotype was observed at least ten times. The chain joins TRBV19 to TRBJ2-7; D not certain. Trimming stripped 4 bases from V and 0 bases from J, with 7 bases between. Germline V gene lookup returns CDR1 LNHDA and CDR2 SQIVND (reference sequence). This CDR3 is 13 amino acids long. The CDR3 is CASSTEYSYEQYF. The CDR3 nucleotides are TGTGCCAGTAGTACAGAGTACTCCTACGAGCAGTACTTC.

This sequence joins TRBV19 and TRBJ1-5; 9 bases map to TRBD1. V lost 6 bases, J lost 7 bases, and 10 bases stayed unmatched. Germline V lookup: CDR1 LNHDA, CDR2 SQIVND (reference sequence). This CDR3 region has 15 residues. CDR3 protein: CASSPRTGDGQPQHF. The CDR3 nucleotides read TGTGCCAGTAGCCCAAGGACAGGGGACGGGCAGCCCCAGCATTTT.

About this clonotype itself: The likely explanation is a read error, given a far larger clone one base away. It is likely a read error, because the conserved phenylalanine at the end of the CDR3 is missing. The gene calls are TRBV7-2 and TRBJ2-5; TRBD2 aligns across 9 bases. The tail of the sequence fits TRBJ2-1 better, so the J call may be wrong. Germline CDR1 SGHTA, CDR2 FQGNSA. The CDR3 runs to 14 residues. CDR3 sequence (DNA): TGTGCCAGCAGCCGGGGGAGCGGGGGGAATGAGCAGTTCCTC. It codes for CASSRGSGGNEQFL.

This clonotype has ten or more counts. This chain joins TRBV2 and TRBJ1-5, with D perhaps matching TRBD1 (5 bases). V lost 5 bases and J lost 0, with 14 bases in between. Germline-derived CDR1 and CDR2 are SNHLY and FYNNEI. The CDR3 runs to 16 residues. In DNA, the CDR3 is TGTGCCAGCAGTCCGATGCCGGGGGTTAGCAATCAGCCCCAGCATTTT. As protein: CASSPMPGVSNQPQHF.

The table lists this clonotype with a few counts. Its ends do not fully match the called genes, so a read error is possible. The rearrangement joins TRBV5-1 to TRBJ1-2, with 7 nucleotides matching TRBD1. This CDR3 has 15 amino acids. Germline assignment: CDR1 SGHRS and CDR2 YFSETQ. This CDR3 is CVSSARDSTGDGYTF. CDR3 sequence (DNA): TGCGTCAGCAGCGCCCGGGACAGTACTGGTGACGGCTACACCTTC.

This clonotype has ten or more counts. The chain is built from TRBV11-2 and TRBJ2-1, with TRBD2 identical over 12 bases. Trimming cost V 4 bases and J 8 bases; bases outside gene matches: 3. This CDR3 spans 14 amino acids. Germline lookup yields CDR1 SGHAT and CDR2 FQNNGV. CDR3 sequence (DNA): TGTGCCAGCAGCTCTAGCGGGGGGGCTTATGAGCAGTTCTTC. Protein: CASSSSGGAYEQFF.

The V call is TRBV6-5, the J call TRBJ2-1; 9 bases agree with TRBD2. With V trimmed by 2 bases and J by 5 bases, 4 bases remained unmatched. From germline, CDR1 is MNHEY and CDR2 SVGAGI. The CDR3 is 15 amino acids. The DNA for the CDR3 is TGTGCCAGCAGTTACGAGCGGGGGGCTAACAATGAGCAGTTCTTC. The encoded protein is CASSYERGANNEQFF.

In the case of this clonotype: A much larger clone lies a single base off, so this may be a read error. The rearrangement uses TRBV3-1 and TRBJ2-3; 7 bases match TRBD2. The V gene's germline CDR1 is LGHDT and CDR2 YNNKEL (reference sequence). The CDR3 has 14 residues. V lost 4 bases, J lost 0 bases, and 1 base stayed unmatched. The CDR3: CASSRSGSTDTQYF. CDR3 sequence (DNA): TGTGCCAGCAGCCGTAGCGGGAGCACAGATACGCAGTATTTT.

The CDR3 sequence is CASSQDRATLVSGGELFF. DNA of the CDR3: TGTGCCAGCAGCCAAGATAGAGCTACCCTAGTGAGTGGCGGGGAGCTGTTTTTT. The chain couples TRBV4-2 to TRBJ2-2; no definite D call. V was pared by 0 bases and J by 7 bases, with 21 bases between. The CDR3 length is 18 residues. Germline lookup yields CDR1 LGHNA and CDR2 YNFKEQ.

This chain uses TRBV12-5 with TRBJ2-5, with 12 bases matching TRBD2. Germline trimming cut 5 bases from V and 5 bases from J; bases unmatched to any gene: 6. The germline V gene has CDR1 LGHNT and CDR2 FRNRAP. The CDR3 totals 15 residues. CDR3 residues: CASGAPSGGAETQYF. CDR3 DNA sequence: TGTGCTAGTGGTGCGCCTAGCGGGGGGGCCGAGACCCAGTACTTC.

This clonotype was counted only a few times. The chain couples TRBV20-1 to TRBJ2-1, with 7 positions matching TRBD1. The CDR3 is 14 residues long. Germline V gene sequence: CDR1 DFQATT, CDR2 SNEGSKA (reference sequence). Trimming at V came to 6 bases and at J to 0 bases, leaving 5 bases not matched to a gene. CDR3 sequence: CSASGTDSYNEQFF. The CDR3 bases are TGCAGTGCCTCCGGGACAGACTCCTACAATGAGCAGTTCTTC.

On this clonotype: This may arise from a read error, as a much more abundant clone is one base away. This chain uses TRBV4-1 with TRBJ1-2; D not resolved. With 2 bases removed from V and 2 bases from J, the gap between germline ends came to 9 bases. Per germline, CDR1 MGHRA and CDR2 YSYEKL. This CDR3 region has 14 residues. CDR3: CASSQPIGNYGYTF. The CDR3 DNA is TGCGCCAGCAGCCAACCTATAGGGAACTATGGCTACACCTTC.

This clonotype was recorded many times. V is TRBV18 and J is TRBJ1-1; perhaps TRBD1 as D (6 bases). V dropped 4 bases and J dropped 8 bases, with 14 bases sitting between them. Per germline, CDR1 KGHSH and CDR2 LQKENI. The CDR3 is 13 residues long. The CDR3 nucleotides read TGTGCCAGCTCACACGGGGGGGGCTCGGAAGCTTTCTTT. Translation gives CASSHGGGSEAFF.

This clonotype was detected a few times. The chain couples TRBV12-5 to TRBJ1-3; unclear D gene. This CDR3 is 14 amino acids long. The germline V and J ends were trimmed by 3 bases and 4 bases, with 10 bases remaining between them. Germline CDR1 and CDR2: LGHNT and FRNRAP. DNA for the CDR3: TGTGCTAGTGGTTTTTGGCAGCGGGGAAACACCATATATTTT. This gives the protein CASGFWQRGNTIYF.

This clonotype was detected many times. The V call is TRBV2, the J call TRBJ2-5; D tentatively reads TRBD1 or TRBD2 (6 bases each). Trimming took 10 bases from V and 5 from J, leaving 20 bases between them. The CDR3 length is 14 residues. The germline V gene encodes CDR1 SNHLY and CDR2 FYNNEI. Here the CDR3 DNA reads TGTGCCACAACCCCAGGGGCGGGGCGGGAGACCCAGTACTTC. Translation: CATTPGAGRETQYF.

This clonotype was seen at least ten times. The J gene is TRBJ2-3, the V gene TRBV25-1, with 10 positions matching TRBD1. Germline CDR1 reads MGHDK; CDR2 reads SYGVNS. Trimming removed 1 base from V and 6 bases from J; junction bases left unmatched: 7. The CDR3 runs to 16 residues. The CDR3 nucleotides read TGTGCCAGCAGTGAATTTGGGACAGGGGAGGGGGATACGCAGTATTTT. It encodes CASSEFGTGEGDTQYF. Full variable domain (outside the CDR3, taken from reference TRBV25-1 and TRBJ2-3): EADIYQTPRYLVIGTGKKITLECSQTMGHDKMYWYQQDPGMELHLIHYSYGVNSTEKGDLSSESTVSRIRTEHFPLTLESARPSHTSQYLCASSEFGTGEGDTQYFGPGTRLTVL.

This clonotype occurred many times. The chain uses TRBV7-2 and TRBJ1-3; maybe TRBD1 (5 bases). CDR1 and CDR2 (germline): SGHTA, FQGNSA. V lost 2 bases, J lost 3 bases, and 8 bases lay in between. The CDR3 has 14 residues. CDR3 bases: TGTGCCAGCAGCTTACGGGGCGGTGGAAACACCATATATTTT. Protein: CASSLRGGGNTIYF.

This clonotype was observed at least ten times. Written as DNA, the CDR3 is TGCGCCAGCAGCTTTCTGCAGGGAACTGAAGCTTTCTTT. It encodes CASSFLQGTEAFF. The rearrangement links TRBV5-1 to TRBJ1-1, with D possibly being TRBD1 (5 bases). Trimming left V 2 bases short and J 5 bases short, with 10 bases between. The CDR3 has 13 residues. The germline gives CDR1 SGHRS, CDR2 YFSETQ.

There are many counts of this clonotype. This chain links TRBV18 with TRBJ2-7; the D gene is possibly TRBD1 (6 bases). V shed 3 bases and J shed 5 bases, with 14 bases lying between them. The CDR3 covers 14 residues. Germline V lookup: CDR1 KGHSH, CDR2 LQKENI. CDR3 sequence: CASSPSGTSDEQYF. The CDR3 DNA reads as TGTGCCAGCTCACCCTCCGGGACAAGCGACGAGCAGTACTTC.

This clonotype was observed at least ten times. V usage is TRBV3-1 and J usage is TRBJ1-5, with a weak D call TRBD1 (6 bases). The V end lost 1 base, the J end lost 7 bases, and 8 bases lay between the germline ends. Germline-derived CDR1 and CDR2 are LGHDT and YNNKEL (reference sequence). The CDR3 is made up of 13 amino acids. The CDR3 spells CASSQGQAQPQHF. The CDR3 DNA reads TGTGCCAGCAGCCAAGGACAGGCCCAGCCCCAGCATTTT.

Of note for this clonotype: A read error is the likely source, as a far larger clone sits one nucleotide away. J is TRBJ2-7 and V is TRBV5-5; D gene uncertain. V dropped 5 bases and J dropped 7 bases, with 16 bases sitting between them. Germline CDR1 SGHKS, CDR2 YYEKEE (reference sequence). The CDR3 spans 13 residues. The CDR3, as DNA: TGTGCCAGCAGATATGGGTCCGTCAATGAGCAGTACTTC. Protein product: CASRYGSVNEQYF.

This clonotype came up a few times. At one of its ends the junction is not consistent with the germline gene, which may arise from a read error. The V call is TRBV6-5, the J call TRBJ2-2; D is perhaps TRBD1 (6 bases). This CDR3 region has 19 residues. Germline loops: CDR1 MNHEY, CDR2 SVGAGI. The CDR3 loop reads CASSYSNLQTNSGHRGAVF. The DNA for the CDR3 is TGTGCCAGCAGTTACTCGAATCTGCAGACCAACTCGGGACACCGGGGAGCTGTTTTT.

This clonotype came up many times. This rearrangement joins TRBV29-1 to TRBJ1-2; 7 bases match TRBD1. V lost 7 bases, J lost 1 base, and 9 bases stayed unmatched. This CDR3 region has 14 residues. In germline, CDR1 is SQVTM, CDR2 ANQGSEA. The CDR3 DNA sequence: TGCAGCGCCCGTTGGGGGACAGTTAACTATGGCTACACCTTC. Protein product: CSARWGTVNYGYTF.

This clonotype was picked up many times. V is TRBV2 and J is TRBJ1-1; 9 bases are a match to TRBD1. The junction had 13 bases not matched to a gene; V was cut back by 10 bases and J by 7 bases. This CDR3 has 14 amino acids. Germline CDR1 is SNHLY and CDR2 is FYNNEI. The CDR3 protein is CAIGGNRGQGEAFF. In DNA form, the CDR3 reads TGTGCCATCGGGGGCAACAGGGGGCAGGGTGAAGCTTTCTTT.

In this sample, this clonotype turned up many times. This chain uses TRBV7-9 with TRBJ2-7; the match to TRBD1 covers 9 bases. V was pared by 1 base and J by 3 bases, with 4 bases of the junction left unmatched. Germline V lookup: CDR1 SEHNR, CDR2 FQNEAQ (reference sequence). The CDR3 is made up of 15 amino acids. In nucleotides, the CDR3 is TGTGCCAGCAGCTTAGGCTCGGACAGGGGCTACGAGCAGTACTTC. Translated, it gives CASSLGSDRGYEQYF.

This clonotype has a count of ten or more. V gene TRBV6-1 combines with J gene TRBJ1-5, with 8 bases fitting TRBD1. Germline CDR1 MNHNS, CDR2 SASEGT. The V segment lost 6 bases and the J segment 7 bases; nucleotides outside the gene matches: 11. The CDR3 consists of 15 residues. The CDR3 spells CASSSRTGQGQPQHF. DNA of the CDR3: TGTGCCAGCAGCTCACGGACAGGGCAGGGCCAGCCCCAGCATTTT.